This T cell receptor (beta chain) originates from a study of CD8 T cells in Susac syndrome. Random hexamers served to reverse transcribe roughly 0.5 to 1 ug RNA. TCRdb ran MiXCR on the immunoSEQ multiplex PCR reads and lists one entry per CDR3 protein. Of about 430,000 distinct CDR3 sequences detected, around 83% appear once; the ten largest clones hold under 0.15%. Sequenced input: CD8+ T cells from PBMCs. The source of this sequence is a human donor with multiple sclerosis.

DNA for the CDR3: TGTGCCAGTCCGACACCTACTTATGGCTACACCTTC. Protein: CASPTPTYGYTF. The chain couples TRBV19 to TRBJ1-2; D is unclear. The CDR3 loop spans 12 amino acids. Trimming pared 8 bases from V and 5 bases from J, leaving 12 bases between. Per the germline V gene, CDR1 is LNHDA and CDR2 is SQIVND (reference sequence).